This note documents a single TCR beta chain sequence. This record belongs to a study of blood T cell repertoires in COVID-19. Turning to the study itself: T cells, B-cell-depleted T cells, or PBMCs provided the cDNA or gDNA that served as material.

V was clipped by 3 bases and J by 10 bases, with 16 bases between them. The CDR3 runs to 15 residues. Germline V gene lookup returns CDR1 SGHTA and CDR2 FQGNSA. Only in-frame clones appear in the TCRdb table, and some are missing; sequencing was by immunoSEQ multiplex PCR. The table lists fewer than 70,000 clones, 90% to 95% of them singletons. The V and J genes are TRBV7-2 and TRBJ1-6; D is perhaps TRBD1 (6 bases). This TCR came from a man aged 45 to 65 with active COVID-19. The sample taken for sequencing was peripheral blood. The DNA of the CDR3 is TGTGCCAGCAGCTTTAGCCCGGGACATATATCACCCCTCCACTTT. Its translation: CASSFSPGHISPLHF.